This TCR beta chain is drawn from a study of T cells in Graves' hyperthyroidism and ophthalmopathy. Study-wide results and caveats: Blood held most thyroid clonotypes expanded above 0.001 frequency.

Using RNA transcripts as the source, TCR beta CDR3 regions were amplified. In the first-round RT-PCR of the TCR CDR3, the HTBI primer set was used. MiXCR, applied by TCRdb to the multiplex PCR reads, yields one record per CDR3 protein. The table shows hundreds of thousands of distinct CDR3 sequences, with less than 30% occurring only once. Trimming at V came to 5 bases and at J to 5 bases, leaving 8 bases not matched to a gene. The CDR3 loop spans 14 amino acids. From germline, CDR1 is SGHTA and CDR2 FQGNSA. This clonotype was found many times. Antigen specificity is unknown. This TCR was recovered from a man in his forties with Graves' hyperthyroidism that later progressed to Graves' ophthalmopathy. The chain uses TRBV7-2 and TRBJ2-5; 7 nucleotides align to TRBD1. Sequencing was performed on blood. This CDR3 is CASSRDSRFETQYF. The CDR3, as DNA: TGTGCCAGCAGCCGGGACAGCCGATTTGAGACCCAGTACTTC.